The text below deals with one T cell receptor (beta chain). The antigen remains undetermined. The data were taken from a study of response to subunit inactivated influenza vaccine. Study-level results: New T cells are recruited in small numbers by each seasonal influenza vaccination, according to the authors' suggestion.

TCRdb passed the RT-PCR reads through MiXCR, listing each CDR3 protein once. The profile shows 650,000 to 700,000 distinct CDR3 sequences, about a sixth of them singletons. Sequences were derived from PBMCs from blood, sampled roughly 12 days after vaccination. The sequence came from a man aged 50 or older who received an inactivated influenza vaccine.

CDR3 in DNA: TGTGCCAGCAGCACAAGGACAGGGGATTACGAGCAGTACTTC. Translated, it gives CASSTRTGDYEQYF. J is TRBJ2-7 and V is TRBV11-1; 9 bases agree with TRBD1. From germline, CDR1 is SGHAT and CDR2 FQDESV (reference sequence). This CDR3 spans 14 amino acids. The ends lost 5 bases at V and 4 bases at J; junction bases unmatched: 6.